What follows are 29 T cell receptor beta chains derived from one specimen sequenced in a study of T cells in Graves' hyperthyroidism and ophthalmopathy. It was RNA transcripts that yielded the amplified TCR beta CDR3 regions. First-round RT-PCR with HTBI primers amplified the TCR CDR3 region. TCRdb processed the multiplex PCR reads anew with MiXCR; each CDR3 protein has one entry. Of around 520,000 distinct CDR3 sequences in the sample, 13% to 15% were seen once. Source material: blood. These TCRs come from a woman aged 40 to 50 with Graves' hyperthyroidism.

This clonotype was seen at least ten times. This rearrangement joins TRBV7-9 to TRBJ2-1; 14 bases map to TRBD2. The CDR3 covers 18 residues. The V gene's germline CDR1 is SEHNR and CDR2 FQNEAQ (reference sequence). The J segment lost 2 bases and the V segment lost 4 bases, leaving 7 bases of the junction unmatched. The CDR3 loop is CASSWGLAGEETYNEQFF. CDR3 in DNA: TGTGCCAGCAGCTGGGGACTAGCGGGAGAGGAAACCTACAATGAGCAGTTCTTC.

For this clonotype: A read error is possible here, since a much larger clone lies one base away. The V and J genes are TRBV6-1 and TRBJ2-1; unclear D gene. The germline V gene has CDR1 MNHNS and CDR2 SASEGT. The CDR3 is 16 amino acids. CDR3 in amino acids: CANSPRSDTHSNEQFF. For the CDR3, the DNA is TGTGCCAACAGTCCCCGGAGCGACACCCATAGCAATGAGCAGTTCTTC.

The rearrangement links TRBV5-5 to TRBJ2-5; 7 positions match TRBD2. Germline CDR1 SGHKS, CDR2 YYEKEE (reference sequence). With V trimmed by 0 bases and J by 5 bases, 10 bases remained unmatched. There are 16 residues in the CDR3. CDR3 residues: CASSLVPAGAWETQYF. Written as DNA, the CDR3 is TGTGCCAGCAGCTTGGTCCCGGCGGGAGCTTGGGAGACCCAGTACTTC.

Many counts were recorded for this clonotype. The V and J genes are TRBV20-1 and TRBJ1-2, with TRBD1 as a possible D gene (6 bases). Germline-derived CDR1 and CDR2 are DFQATT and SNEGSKA (reference sequence). The ends were cut back, 5 bases at V and 4 bases at J, with 17 bases in the middle. This CDR3 has 14 amino acids. CDR3 residues: CSAPRPGDPYGYTF. The CDR3 region has the DNA TGCAGTGCTCCGCGCCCAGGGGATCCCTATGGCTACACCTTC.

This clonotype has at least ten counts. The chain links TRBV27 to TRBJ1-1; D is undetermined. The CDR3 loop spans 16 amino acids. From germline, CDR1 is MNHEY and CDR2 SMNVEV (reference sequence). Trimming pared 0 bases from V and 1 base from J, leaving 12 bases between. The CDR3 protein is CASSLSVGLRNTEAFF. CDR3 bases: TGTGCCAGCAGTTTATCGGTAGGACTCCGGAACACTGAAGCTTTCTTT.

This clonotype was found a few times. The genes are TRBV13 and TRBJ2-3; D remains unclear. Trimming shortened V by 1 base and J by 4 bases, and 12 bases separated the two germline ends. The CDR3 is made up of 15 amino acids. Germline CDR1 PRHDT, CDR2 FYEKMQ (reference sequence). In DNA, the CDR3 is TGTGCCAGCAGCTTAGAAGGGCTACGGGCAGATACGCAGTATTTT. This encodes CASSLEGLRADTQYF.

V gene TRBV5-1 combines with J gene TRBJ2-7; D remains ambiguous. The CDR3 covers 13 residues. CDR1 SGHRS and CDR2 YFSETQ come from the germline V gene. V was cut by 2 bases and J by 1 base, with 7 bases left in between. This CDR3 reads CASSLIASYEQYF. CDR3 bases: TGCGCCAGCAGCTTAATAGCTTCCTACGAGCAGTACTTC.

This clonotype has at least ten counts. The rearrangement links TRBV28 to TRBJ2-7; 12 nucleotides line up with TRBD2. Germline-derived CDR1 and CDR2 are MDHEN and SYDVKM. V dropped 5 bases and J dropped 7; count of bases not matched to a gene: 6. This CDR3 comprises 14 residues. The CDR3 reads CASSPSGRAGEQYF. The CDR3 DNA sequence: TGTGCCAGCAGTCCTAGCGGGAGGGCCGGGGAGCAGTACTTC.

There are many counts of this clonotype. The chain has TRBV7-2 and TRBJ2-1; 9 bases map to TRBD2. The CDR3 length is 15 residues. V shed 3 bases, J shed 4 bases, and the junction held 4 bases outside the gene matches. CDR1 is SGHTA and CDR2 is FQGNSA in the germline V gene. CDR3 nucleotide sequence: TGTGCCAGCAGCTTCGGCGGGAGGGTTTACAATGAGCAGTTCTTC. Translation: CASSFGGRVYNEQFF.

Only a few counts were recorded for this clonotype. This may be a read error, as it is one base from a much larger clone. CDR3 loop: CVSSELGNANEKLFF. The CDR3 DNA reads as TGTGTCAGCAGTGAATTGGGGAATGCTAATGAAAAACTGTTTTTT. This chain joins TRBV6-1 and TRBJ1-4, with D unclear. The CDR3 loop spans 15 amino acids. Looked up from germline, CDR1 is MNHNS and CDR2 is SASEGT.

Here the CDR3 reads CASSFGNLISGANVLTF. The DNA for the CDR3 is TGTGCCAGCAGTTTTGGGAATCTAATCTCTGGGGCCAACGTCCTGACTTTC. The chain uses TRBV12-3 or TRBV12-4 and TRBJ2-6; D gene ambiguous. Deletions cut 3 bases from V and 0 bases from J, with 12 bases between. The CDR3 contains 17 residues.

This clonotype was counted many times. The rearrangement joins TRBV28 to TRBJ1-2; no definite D call. The CDR3 has 12 amino acids. Trimming took 5 bases from V and 2 from J, leaving 6 bases between them. Germline CDR1 reads MDHEN; CDR2 reads SYDVKM. CDR3 sequence: CASSPRNYGYTF. CDR3 bases: TGTGCCAGCAGTCCGCGGAACTATGGCTACACCTTC.

In its sample, this clonotype was seen many times. The chain has TRBV5-1 and TRBJ2-7; 7 bases are a match to TRBD1. This CDR3 is 15 amino acids long. The trim removed 3 bases at V and 3 bases at J, leaving 9 bases unmatched. The germline gives CDR1 SGHRS, CDR2 YFSETQ. CDR3 DNA: TGCGCCAGCAGCTCCGGACAGGCCGGGGACTACGAGCAGTACTTC. Amino acid sequence: CASSSGQAGDYEQYF. Full variable domain (outside the CDR3, taken from reference TRBV5-1 and TRBJ2-7): KAGVTQTPRYLIKTRGQQVTLSCSPISGHRSVSWYQQTPGQGLQFLFEYFSETQRNKGNFPGRFSGRQFSNSRSEMNVSTLELGDSALYLCASSSGQAGDYEQYFGPGTRLTVT.

At least ten counts were recorded for this clonotype. The gene calls are TRBV10-3 and TRBJ1-1; D gene uncertain. Trimming left V 7 bases short and J 3 bases short, with 12 bases between. Germline CDR1 ENHRY, CDR2 SYGVKD. There are 13 residues in the CDR3. The CDR3 sequence is CAINSGRDTEAFF. The CDR3, as DNA: TGTGCCATCAACTCGGGGAGGGACACTGAAGCTTTCTTT.

This rearrangement joins TRBV2 to TRBJ1-6; no reliable D call. From germline, CDR1 is SNHLY and CDR2 FYNNEI. Trimming pared 4 bases from V and 0 bases from J, leaving 7 bases between. CDR3 length equals 15 residues. DNA of the CDR3: TGTGCCAGCAGTGGGGCCAGCTCCTATAATTCACCCCTCCACTTT. Its translation: CASSGASSYNSPLHF.

This clonotype turned up a few times. The V gene is TRBV11-2, the J gene TRBJ1-2, with 7 bases identical to TRBD1. The CDR3 covers 17 residues. Germline V lookup: CDR1 SGHAT, CDR2 FQNNGV. With 1 base clipped from V and 5 bases from J, the junction kept 13 bases outside the gene matches. The CDR3 here is CASSLASGGGTAYGYTF. CDR3 DNA sequence: TGTGCCAGCAGCTTAGCGTCCGGAGGCGGGACAGCATATGGCTACACCTTC.

This clonotype occurred many times. The rearrangement joins TRBV2 to TRBJ1-1, with a possible D match to TRBD1 (5 bases). The V end was cut by 5 bases, the J end by 4 bases, with 14 bases between. CDR1 is SNHLY, CDR2 FYNNEI, per germline. This CDR3 comprises 14 residues. CDR3 residues: CASSSQGGSTEAFF. The DNA of the CDR3 is TGTGCCAGCAGTTCTCAGGGAGGTAGCACTGAAGCTTTCTTT.

This clonotype was recorded a few times. The gene calls are TRBV30 and TRBJ2-4, with TRBD2 matching 9 bases. Looked up from germline, CDR1 is GTSNPN and CDR2 is SVGIG (reference sequence). Trimming took 1 base from V and 9 from J; bases not matched to a gene: 4. There are 13 residues in the CDR3. CDR3 sequence: CAWSGLAGIIQYF. DNA of the CDR3: TGTGCCTGGAGTGGGCTAGCGGGAATCATTCAGTACTTC.

This clonotype was seen a few times. The chain has TRBV7-2 and TRBJ2-5, with D possibly being TRBD2 (7 bases). CDR3 size: 17 residues. The V end was cut by 5 bases, the J end by 4 bases, with 23 bases between. In germline, CDR1 is SGHTA, CDR2 FQGNSA. CDR3 amino acids: CASSGRMGGAGGETQYF. In DNA, the CDR3 is TGTGCCAGCAGCGGAAGGATGGGGGGGGCGGGCGGAGAGACCCAGTACTTC.

This clonotype occurred many times. This chain uses TRBV15 with TRBJ1-1; TRBD1 matches at 8 bases. The V and J ends lost 1 base and 4 bases, in that order; junction bases with no gene match: 5. CDR1 LNHNV and CDR2 YYDKDF come from the germline V gene (reference sequence). The CDR3 has 15 amino acids. As DNA, the CDR3 is TGTGCCACCAGCAGAGTCACAGGGGGAGCCACTGAAGCTTTCTTT. It translates to CATSRVTGGATEAFF.

There are a few counts of this clonotype. The chain links TRBV20-1 to TRBJ2-3; TRBD2 matches at 7 bases. Germline CDR1 reads DFQATT; CDR2 reads SNEGSKA (reference sequence). V lost 5 bases to trimming and J lost 3 bases; unmatched junction nucleotides: 14. This CDR3 region has 16 residues. In DNA, the CDR3 is TGCAGTGCTGGACCGGTTGGCGGGAGAATGACAGATACGCAGTATTTT. Translating gives CSAGPVGGRMTDTQYF.

To note about this clonotype: A much more abundant neighbour one base away suggests this may be a read error. The rearrangement uses TRBV2 and TRBJ1-5, with 8 bases identical to TRBD1. CDR3 length equals 15 residues. The germline CDR1 and CDR2 sequences are SNHLY and FYNNEI. The CDR3 coding sequence is TGTGCCGGCAGGGGCTCAGGGGGCGGCAATCAGCCCCAGCATTTT. Protein product: CAGRGSGGGNQPQHF.

This clonotype was picked up a small number of times. A much larger clonotype is one base distant, so this may be a read error. The V and J genes are TRBV28 and TRBJ1-1; D perhaps matches TRBD1 (6 bases). The germline V and J ends were trimmed by 2 bases and 10 bases, with 20 bases remaining between them. The CDR3 loop spans 15 amino acids. Germline CDR1 and CDR2: MDHEN and SYDVKM. The CDR3 here is CASSLAVRGDAVAFF. CDR3 coding DNA: TGTGCCAGCAGTTTAGCGGTCAGGGGAGATGCTGTAGCTTTCTTT.

About this clonotype itself: The CDR3 end shows no conserved phenylalanine or tryptophan, and so a read error is likely. The gene calls are TRBV12-3 or TRBV12-4 and TRBJ1-5; 7 nucleotides align to TRBD1. V dropped 6 bases and J dropped 2; count of bases not matched to a gene: 7. The CDR3 runs 15 residues. In DNA, the CDR3 is TGTGCCAGCAGCAGGGGGGCAGGGGGCAATCAGCCCCAGCATGTT. It encodes CASSRGAGGNQPQHV.

V gene TRBV12-3 or TRBV12-4 combines with J gene TRBJ2-7, with a weak D call TRBD1 (5 bases). This CDR3 is built from 14 residues. The V end lost 5 bases, the J end lost 4 bases, and 15 bases lay between the germline ends. In DNA, the CDR3 is TGTGCCAGCAGTCCACTGGGGCAGTTTTACGAGCAGTACTTC. Protein product: CASSPLGQFYEQYF.

This clonotype was counted at least ten times. The V gene is TRBV30, the J gene TRBJ2-7; D gene ambiguous. Germline assignment: CDR1 GTSNPN and CDR2 SVGIG (reference sequence). Trimming took off 5 bases at V and 1 base at J, with 9 bases between the two ends. The CDR3 consists of 12 residues. CDR3 nucleotide sequence: TGTGCCTGGGGCCGGTTGTCCTACGAGCAGTACTTC. Amino acids: CAWGRLSYEQYF.

This clonotype showed up many times. J is TRBJ1-5 and V is TRBV6-5, with a possible D match to TRBD1 (5 bases). Trimming removed 2 bases from V and 2 bases from J, with 7 bases in between. The CDR3 covers 14 residues. CDR1 is MNHEY, CDR2 SVGAGI, per germline. The CDR3 protein is CASSYAGGNQPQHF. CDR3 nucleotides: TGTGCCAGCAGTTACGCGGGGGGCAATCAGCCCCAGCATTTT.

The count of this clonotype is one. A much larger clone lies one base from this, so it may be a read error. Since the CDR3 does not end with the conserved phenylalanine or tryptophan, this likely comes from a read error. V is TRBV20-1 and J is TRBJ2-7, with TRBD2 as a possible D gene (5 bases). CDR3 length equals 13 residues. The V gene lost 6 bases and the J gene lost 0 bases, with 12 bases spanning the gap. From germline, CDR1 is DFQATT and CDR2 SNEGSKA (reference sequence). The CDR3 nucleotides read TGCAGTGCCAACCGGGATAACTCCTACGAGCAGTACTTG. Translating gives CSANRDNSYEQYL.

This clonotype was seen ten or more times. This chain joins TRBV10-3 and TRBJ1-1; maybe TRBD1 (6 bases). Germline V gene lookup returns CDR1 ENHRY and CDR2 SYGVKD. Deletions cut 4 bases from V and 3 bases from J, with 15 bases between. The CDR3 extends over 15 amino acids. The CDR3 sequence: CAISGQQGFDTEAFF. CDR3 nucleotide sequence: TGTGCCATCAGTGGACAGCAGGGGTTCGACACTGAAGCTTTCTTT.